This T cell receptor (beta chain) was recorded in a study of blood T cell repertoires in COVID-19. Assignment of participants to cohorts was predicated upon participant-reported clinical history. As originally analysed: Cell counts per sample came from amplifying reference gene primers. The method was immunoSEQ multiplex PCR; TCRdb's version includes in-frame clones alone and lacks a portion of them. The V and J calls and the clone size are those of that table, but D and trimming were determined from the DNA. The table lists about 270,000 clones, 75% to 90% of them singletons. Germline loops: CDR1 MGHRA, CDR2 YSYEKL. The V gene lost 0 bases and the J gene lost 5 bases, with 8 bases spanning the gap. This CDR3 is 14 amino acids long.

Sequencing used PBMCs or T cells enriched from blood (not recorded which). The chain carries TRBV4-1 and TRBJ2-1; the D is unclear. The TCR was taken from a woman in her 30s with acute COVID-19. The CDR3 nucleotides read TGCGCCAGCAGCCAAGACGGTAGTCACAATGAGCAGTTCTTC. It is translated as CASSQDGSHNEQFF.